Presented here are 4 T cell receptor beta chains from one specimen sequenced in a study of Graves' ophthalmopathy and Graves' hyperthyroidism. RNA transcripts served as template for amplifying TCR beta CDR3 sequences. The first round was an RT-PCR with HTBI primers, and the second round was a multiplex PCR. TCRdb re-called the multiplex PCR reads with MiXCR, one entry per CDR3 protein. Among roughly 300,000 distinct CDR3 sequences listed, under 20% were seen once. Sequencing used peripheral blood. Source of these receptors: an adult man with Graves' ophthalmopathy.

This clonotype has at least ten counts. The chain couples TRBV2 to TRBJ1-6; D gene uncertain. V was clipped by 8 bases and J by 6 bases, with 11 bases between them. Germline loops: CDR1 SNHLY, CDR2 FYNNEI. The CDR3 length is 13 residues. The CDR3 loop is CASWSGVNSPLHF. CDR3 nucleotide sequence: TGTGCCAGCTGGTCGGGTGTTAATTCACCCCTCCACTTT.

This clonotype was detected ten times or more. The J gene is TRBJ1-3, the V gene TRBV20-1, with D possibly TRBD1 on 5 matching bases. CDR3 length: 14 residues. Germline CDR1 DFQATT, CDR2 SNEGSKA (reference sequence). V shed 6 bases and J shed 3 bases, with 15 bases lying between them. CDR3 bases: TGCAGTGCCACCGGGGACGGTAATGGAAACACCATATATTTT. Translated: CSATGDGNGNTIYF.

This clonotype was seen ten or more times. The genes are TRBV4-2 and TRBJ2-2; D possibly uses TRBD1 or TRBD2 (5 bases each). The CDR3 extends over 17 amino acids. The V end was cut by 0 bases, the J end by 0 bases, with 11 bases between. CDR1 LGHNA and CDR2 YNFKEQ come from the germline V gene. CDR3 DNA: TGTGCCAGCAGCCAAGAAAGGGGAGCGGCGAACACCGGGGAGCTGTTTTTT. Protein: CASSQERGAANTGELFF.

This clonotype was seen ten or more times. The chain links TRBV7-8 to TRBJ2-7, with TRBD1 matching over 12 bases. J was trimmed by 5 bases and V by 5 bases; bases with no gene match: 7. The CDR3 loop spans 15 amino acids. Germline V gene sequence: CDR1 SGHVS, CDR2 FQNEAQ. The CDR3 DNA reads TGTGCCAGCAGCCCAAGGGACAGGGGGCACCACGAGCAGTACTTC. This gives the protein CASSPRDRGHHEQYF.